This T cell receptor beta chain is drawn from a study of immune evolution from preneoplasia to lung adenocarcinoma. With regard to this clone: Its specificity is unknown. At the DNA level, this CDR3 is encoded by other sequences in the same sample as well.

Two lung cancer pathologists independently confirmed each histologic diagnosis. Macro-dissection enriched premalignant or tumor cells before nucleic acid extraction. This table comes from immunoSEQ multiplex PCR, and its TCRdb copy is limited to in-frame clones, with some not included. This sample has 25,000 to 30,000 clones; less than 80% occur once, and the top ten carry about 5.8%. The V segment lost 1 base and the J segment 7 bases; nucleotides outside the gene matches: 5. The CDR3 is 14 residues long. From germline, CDR1 is SGHTA and CDR2 FQGNSA. General study findings and limits: Highest clonality occurred in KRAS-mutant, not EGFR-mutant or double wild-type, nodules. Clonality was highest in normal lung, lower in later-stage lesions apparently.

This TCR came from a person between 55 and 69 years old with invasive lung adenocarcinoma. Some clones in this sample may be carry-over from other donors' samples. The chain carries TRBV7-2 and TRBJ2-5, with 8 bases fitting TRBD2. The specimen was FFPE invasive lung adenocarcinoma tissue. CDR3 residues: CASSLESLAGTQYF. The CDR3 bases are TGTGCCAGCAGCTTAGAGTCCCTAGCGGGGACCCAGTACTTC.